The 23 T cell receptor beta chains listed next were all sequenced from one sample in a study of human T cells and chemical hapten exposure. A single record per CDR3 protein comes from TCRdb applying MiXCR to the RACE reads. The sample lists about 54,000 distinct CDR3 sequences, around 9.5% seen once, with under 2% in the top ten. Noted time point: patch test 2, 6 weeks after DPC sensitization. Treatment denoted: therapeutic diphenylcyclopropenone sensitization with weekly scalp DPC. Sequenced here: whole blood, sampled in connection with sensitization to the hapten diphenylcyclopropenone (DPC). The receptors were sampled from a woman between 45 and 65 years old with alopecia areata. Some clones in this sample may be carry-over from other donors' samples.

This clonotype was observed many times. The V call is TRBV7-2, the J call TRBJ2-3; D might be TRBD2 (5 bases). V dropped 1 base and J dropped 2 bases, with 16 bases sitting between them. The germline V gene has CDR1 SGHTA and CDR2 FQGNSA. This CDR3 comprises 17 residues. The CDR3 sequence: CASSLGSASFNTDTQYF. CDR3 nucleotides: TGTGCCAGCAGCTTAGGCTCGGCTAGCTTTAACACAGATACGCAGTATTTT.

The sample holds many counts of this clonotype. This chain joins TRBV5-1 and TRBJ2-1; TRBD2 agrees at 11 bases. The CDR3 runs to 15 residues. Per the germline V gene, CDR1 is SGHRS and CDR2 is YFSETQ. V lost 3 bases and J lost 7; bases outside the gene matches: 6. The CDR3 spells CASSSLAGVSNEQFF. Written as DNA, the CDR3 is TGCGCCAGCAGCTCACTAGCGGGAGTAAGTAATGAGCAGTTCTTC.

J is TRBJ2-5 and V is TRBV6-5; no reliable D call. The germline V gene has CDR1 MNHEY and CDR2 SVGAGI. The ends were cut back, 5 bases at V and 4 bases at J, with 5 bases in the middle. This CDR3 region has 11 residues. The CDR3 region has the DNA TGTGCCAGCAGTAACGGAGAGACCCAGTACTTC. Translated, it gives CASSNGETQYF.

This clonotype was counted a few times. V and J are TRBV18 and TRBJ2-7; 11 bases agree with TRBD1. This CDR3 spans 17 amino acids. Looked up from germline, CDR1 is KGHSH and CDR2 is LQKENI. After removal of 4 bases from V and 2 bases from J, the junction contained 10 bases not matched to a gene. In nucleotides, the CDR3 is TGTGCCAGCTCACGCCAAAAGCCGGGACAGGGGGCCTACGAGCAGTACTTC. Its protein is CASSRQKPGQGAYEQYF.

J is TRBJ2-2 and V is TRBV5-1, with D unresolved. CDR1 and CDR2 from the germline V gene are SGHRS and YFSETQ. V lost 0 bases to trimming and J lost 5 bases, with 8 bases between them. This CDR3 comprises 14 residues. CDR3 DNA: TGCGCCAGCAGCTTGGGTACACTTACCGGGGAGCTGTTTTTT. Its protein is CASSLGTLTGELFF.

This clonotype has ten or more counts. CDR3 sequence: CSALQGDRDQPQHF. Written as DNA, the CDR3 is TGCAGTGCCCTACAAGGGGATCGAGATCAGCCCCAGCATTTT. The chain uses TRBV20-1 and TRBJ1-5; possible D gene TRBD1, 5 bases. The CDR3 loop spans 14 amino acids. V lost 6 bases and J 5 bases, leaving 17 bases between the germline ends. CDR1 is DFQATT, CDR2 SNEGSKA, per germline (reference sequence).

This clonotype showed up just a few times. The V and J genes are TRBV6-2 or TRBV6-3 and TRBJ2-3; TRBD1 might be the D (6 bases). This CDR3 spans 15 amino acids. Trimming left V 7 bases short and J 7 bases short, with 21 bases between. Germline V gives CDR1 MNHEY, CDR2 SVGEGT. This CDR3 reads CASTRGFRLPHTQYF. The CDR3 region has the DNA TGTGCCAGCACAAGGGGGTTCCGGTTACCGCATACGCAGTATTTT.

The chain has TRBV6-6 and TRBJ1-2; 7 nucleotides line up with TRBD1. There are 14 residues in the CDR3. V lost 7 bases and J lost 2; bases outside the gene matches: 7. In germline, CDR1 is MNHNY, CDR2 SVGAGI (reference sequence). CDR3 in DNA: TGTGCCAGCACCGTGGACAGGCAAAACTATGGCTACACCTTC. Translation: CASTVDRQNYGYTF.

This clonotype has just a few counts. The genes are TRBV12-3 or TRBV12-4 and TRBJ2-1, with D perhaps matching TRBD2 (5 bases). There are 13 residues in the CDR3. V was clipped by 5 bases and J by 7 bases, with 12 bases between them. DNA for the CDR3: TGTGCCAGCAGTCCCCGCCGAGGGAATGAGCAGTTCTTC. This translates into CASSPRRGNEQFF.

The chain has TRBV9 and TRBJ2-6, with no clear D. Looked up from germline, CDR1 is SGDLS and CDR2 is YYNGEE. The CDR3 runs 14 residues. Trimming removed 5 bases at V and 0 bases at J, with 6 bases between. Here the CDR3 DNA reads TGTGCCAGCAGGCGTAGCTCTGGGGCCAACGTCCTGACTTTC. It specifies CASRRSSGANVLTF. Variable domain in full (rest from reference TRBV9 and TRBJ2-6): DSGVTQTPKHLITATGQRVTLRCSPRSGDLSVYWYQQSLDQGLQFLIQYYNGEERAKGNILERFSAQQFPDLHSELNLSSLELGDSALYFCASRRSSGANVLTFGAGSRLTVL.

This clonotype was seen a few times. The V and J genes are TRBV20-1 and TRBJ2-1, with D unresolved. V was clipped by 6 bases and J by 7 bases, with 10 bases between them. CDR1 and CDR2 from the germline V gene are DFQATT and SNEGSKA (reference sequence). CDR3 length equals 11 residues. The CDR3 region has the DNA TGCAGTGCCCCAAAAGCAAATGAGCAGTTCTTC. Amino acids: CSAPKANEQFF.

J is TRBJ2-1 and V is TRBV2, with D perhaps assigned TRBD1 or TRBD2 (5 bases each). Trimming stripped 0 bases from V and 9 bases from J, with 18 bases between. The CDR3 covers 16 residues. Germline V CDR1 and CDR2: SNHLY, FYNNEI. In nucleotides, the CDR3 is TGTGCCAGCAGTGAAGCGCAGGGAGTAAAAGTTGGTGAGCAGTTCTTC. It translates to CASSEAQGVKVGEQFF.

This clonotype has at least ten counts. This chain connects TRBV12-3 or TRBV12-4 to TRBJ2-6; no clear D. The CDR3 sequence is 15 residues long. Trimming took off 5 bases at V and 0 bases at J, with 8 bases between the two ends. This chain's CDR3 is CASSRANSGANVLTF. The CDR3 nucleotides read TGTGCCAGCAGTAGAGCGAACTCTGGGGCCAACGTCCTGACTTTC.

This clonotype was counted a few times. This chain joins TRBV6-6 and TRBJ2-5; TRBD2 matches at 9 bases. CDR3 size: 14 residues. The junction had 6 bases not matched to a gene; V was cut back by 7 bases and J by 3 bases. Germline CDR1 reads MNHNY; CDR2 reads SVGAGI (reference sequence). The CDR3 DNA is TGTGCCAGCAACTGGCGGGGGGGCGAAGAGACCCAGTACTTC. Its translation is CASNWRGGEETQYF.

This clonotype was detected many times. J is TRBJ1-5 and V is TRBV2; D unclear. This CDR3 contains 15 residues. V shed 4 bases and J shed 2 bases, with 12 bases lying between them. Germline-derived CDR1 and CDR2 are SNHLY and FYNNEI. This CDR3 reads CASSVLREGNQPQHF. The DNA of the CDR3 is TGTGCCAGCAGTGTACTGAGGGAGGGCAATCAGCCCCAGCATTTT.

Remarks on this clonotype: A junction boundary mismatches the germline segment, possibly from a read error. This rearrangement joins TRBV5-1 to TRBJ1-1; the D is unclear. The CDR3 is 12 residues long. CDR1 is SGHRS and CDR2 is YFSETQ in the germline V gene. CDR3 coding DNA: TGCGCTAGCAGGTCCGGGTACACTGAAGCTTTCTTT. It translates to CASRSGYTEAFF.

The V call is TRBV12-3 or TRBV12-4, the J call TRBJ2-2; D uncertain. V was trimmed by 11 bases and J by 6 bases, leaving 16 bases between them. The CDR3 is 13 residues long. The CDR3 spells CALAHGFPGELFF. CDR3 in DNA: TGTGCCCTTGCGCATGGTTTCCCCGGGGAGCTGTTTTTT.

A few counts support this clonotype. V gene TRBV6-4 combines with J gene TRBJ1-2, with a tentative D call TRBD1 (6 bases). Germline values: CDR1 MRHNA, CDR2 SNTAGT. V was pared by 0 bases and J by 3 bases, with 14 bases between. This CDR3 comprises 16 residues. The CDR3, as DNA: TGTGCCAGCAGTGACTCGGATGCGGCAGGGGACTATGGCTACACCTTC. Protein product: CASSDSDAAGDYGYTF.

This clonotype was observed many times. V and J are TRBV7-9 and TRBJ1-6, with D possibly TRBD1 on 6 matching bases. V was trimmed by 11 bases and J by 6 bases, leaving 14 bases between them. The CDR3 sequence is 13 residues long. Germline-derived CDR1 and CDR2 are SEHNR and FQNEAQ (reference sequence). CDR3 protein: CAARGSGNSPLHF. The CDR3 nucleotides are TGTGCCGCCAGGGGCAGTGGTAATTCACCCCTCCACTTT.

To note about this clonotype: Germline is not matched at one junction end, which may reflect a read error. V gene TRBV11-2 combines with J gene TRBJ2-3, with 8 bases aligning to TRBD1. CDR1 is SGHAT and CDR2 is FQNNGV in the germline V gene. The CDR3 length is 13 residues. For the CDR3, the DNA is TGTGCCAGCAGCCTCCCGCCGGGACAGGCGAGTAATTTT. Its translation is CASSLPPGQASNF.

This clonotype showed up just a few times. Its ends do not fully match the called genes, so a read error is possible. CDR3 DNA sequence: TGTACCATCCGAGGGGCAGGGGAGTATGGCTACACCTTC. Its protein product is CTIRGAGEYGYTF. This sequence joins TRBV10-3 and TRBJ1-2, with D perhaps TRBD1 (6 bases). The germline V gene has CDR1 ENHRY and CDR2 SYGVKD. CDR3 length: 13 residues.

This chain joins TRBV4-3 and TRBJ1-5; D is perhaps TRBD1 (5 bases). Looked up from germline, CDR1 is LGHNA and CDR2 is YSLEER. This CDR3 contains 16 residues. V was trimmed by 0 bases and J by 6 bases, leaving 15 bases between them. CDR3 sequence reads: CASSQDSSGKGQPQHF. The CDR3 DNA sequence: TGCGCCAGCAGCCAAGACAGTTCAGGGAAGGGTCAGCCCCAGCATTTT.

Points on this clonotype: A much larger clone is a single base away; this may be a read error. The J gene is TRBJ2-7, the V gene TRBV7-2, with D unresolved. Deletions cut 11 bases from V and 3 bases from J, with 17 bases between. CDR1 is SGHTA, CDR2 FQGNSA, per germline. This CDR3 is 13 amino acids long. CDR3 loop: CAGGAAIGYEQYF. The CDR3 nucleotides read TGTGCCGGCGGCGCGGCGATAGGCTACGAGCAGTACTTC.